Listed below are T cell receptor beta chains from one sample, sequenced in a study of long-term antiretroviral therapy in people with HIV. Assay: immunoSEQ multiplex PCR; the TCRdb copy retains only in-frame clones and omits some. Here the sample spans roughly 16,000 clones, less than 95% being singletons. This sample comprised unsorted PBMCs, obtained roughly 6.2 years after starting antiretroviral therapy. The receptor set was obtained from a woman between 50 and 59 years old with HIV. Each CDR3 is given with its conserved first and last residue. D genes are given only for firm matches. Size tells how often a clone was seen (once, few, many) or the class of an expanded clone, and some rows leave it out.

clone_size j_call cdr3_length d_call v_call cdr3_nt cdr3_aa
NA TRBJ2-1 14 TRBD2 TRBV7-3 TGTGCCAGCAGCCCGGGACTAGGATACAATGAGCAGTTCTTC CASSPGLGYNEQFF
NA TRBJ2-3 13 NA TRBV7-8 TGTGCCAGCAGCCCATCCTCGGGAGATACGCAGTATTTT CASSPSSGDTQYF
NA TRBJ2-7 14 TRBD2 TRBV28 TGTGCCAGCAACGGCCGGGAGGGCCCAAGGGAGCAGTACTTC CASNGREGPREQYF
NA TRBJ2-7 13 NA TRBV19 TGTGCCAGTAGTTCCGGAGCCGCCTACGAGCAGTACTTC CASSSGAAYEQYF
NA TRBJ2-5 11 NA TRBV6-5 TGTGCCAGCAGTAGGGATGAGACCCAGTACTTC CASSRDETQYF
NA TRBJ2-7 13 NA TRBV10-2 TGCGCCAGCAGTGAGTCTAGATCCTACGAGCAGTACTTC CASSESRSYEQYF
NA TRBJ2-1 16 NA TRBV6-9 TGTGCCAGCAGTTATTCGAAGAGGGAAGCTTGCTATGAGCAGTTCTTC CASSYSKREACYEQFF
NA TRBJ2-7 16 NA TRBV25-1 TGTGCCAGCAGTGGACCGTTTGCGGCTAGCACCTACGAGCAGTACTTC CASSGPFAASTYEQYF
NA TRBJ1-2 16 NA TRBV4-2 TGTGCCAGCAGCCAAGATCAGACAGCGGAGCCCTATGGCTACACCTTC CASSQDQTAEPYGYTF
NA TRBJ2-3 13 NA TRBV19 TGTGCCAGTAGTAGAATAGCGGCCGATACGCAGTATTTT CASSRIAADTQYF
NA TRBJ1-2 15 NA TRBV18 TGTGCCAGCTCACCGGACGGGGGGGGATTAAATGGCTACACCTTC CASSPDGGGLNGYTF
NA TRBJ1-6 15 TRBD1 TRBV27 TGTGCCAGCAGTAAGGACAGGGGGTGGAATTCACCCCTCCACTTT CASSKDRGWNSPLHF
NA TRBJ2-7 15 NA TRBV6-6 TGTGCCAGCAGTTATGGAAATGCAGGTTGGTACGAGCAGTACTTC CASSYGNAGWYEQYF
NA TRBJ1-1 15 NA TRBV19 TGTGCCAGTAGTATAGGATGGGGCCTGAACACTGAAGCTTTCTTT CASSIGWGLNTEAFF
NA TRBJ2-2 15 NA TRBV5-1 TGCGCCAGCAGCCCATTGTCGGGCGCCGGTTCGGAGCTGTTTTTT CASSPLSGAGSELFF
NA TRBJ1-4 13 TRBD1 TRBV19 TGTGCCAGTACCCGGGACAGGGGGGAAAAACTGTTTTTT CASTRDRGEKLFF
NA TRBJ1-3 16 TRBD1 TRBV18 TGTGCCAGCTCACCGGGACAGGGGGCGCTCGGAAACACCATATATTTT CASSPGQGALGNTIYF
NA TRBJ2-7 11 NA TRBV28 TGTGCCAGCAGTTTATCCCGACTGCCGTACTTC CASSLSRLPYF
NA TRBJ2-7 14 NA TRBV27 TGTGCCAGCAGTTTATCGACGGGAACCTACGAGCAGTACTTC CASSLSTGTYEQYF
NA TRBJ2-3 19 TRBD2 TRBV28 TGTGCCAGCAGTCCACAAGCGGGAGATGTTTGGGTGGGCACAGATACGCAGTATTTT CASSPQAGDVWVGTDTQYF
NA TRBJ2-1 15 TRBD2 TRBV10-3 TGTGCCATCAGTACCCGGGAGGGTCTATACAATGAGCAGTTCTTC CAISTREGLYNEQFF
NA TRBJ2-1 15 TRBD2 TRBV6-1 TGTGCCAGCAGTGAAGCGCTCGGGAGGTCCCATGAGCAGTTCTTC CASSEALGRSHEQFF
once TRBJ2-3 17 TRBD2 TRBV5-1 TGCGCCACCAGTCGTACCGGTAGCGGGATTACCACAGATACGCAGTATTTT CATSRTGSGITTDTQYF
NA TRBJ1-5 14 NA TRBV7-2 TGTGCCAGCAGCTTACAGGGGAGCAATCAGCCCCAGCATTTT CASSLQGSNQPQHF
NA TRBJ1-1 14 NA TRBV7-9 TGTGCCAGCAGCTTGACACTTATGAACACTGAAGCTTTCTTT CASSLTLMNTEAFF
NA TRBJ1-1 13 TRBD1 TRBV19 TGTGCCAGTAGTTATACAGGGGACACTGAAGCTTTCTTT CASSYTGDTEAFF
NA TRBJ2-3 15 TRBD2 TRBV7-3 TGTGCCAGCAGCTTCGGCGGGAGGGCCCCAGATACGCAGTATTTT CASSFGGRAPDTQYF
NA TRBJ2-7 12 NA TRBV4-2 TGTGCCAGCAGCCAAGACGGCTACGAGCAGTACTTC CASSQDGYEQYF
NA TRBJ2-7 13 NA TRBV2 TGTGCCAGCAGTGAGGGCAGAAACTACGAGCAGTACTTC CASSEGRNYEQYF
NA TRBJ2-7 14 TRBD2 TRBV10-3 TGTGCCATCATGGGACTAGCGGGACCCTACGAGCAGTACTTC CAIMGLAGPYEQYF
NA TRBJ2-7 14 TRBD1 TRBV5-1 TGCGCCAGCAGCCGACAGGGTAGCAATTACGAGCAGTACTTC CASSRQGSNYEQYF
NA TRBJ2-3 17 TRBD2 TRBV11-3 TGTGCCAGCAGCTTAGGAGGGACTAGCGGGAGCACAGATACGCAGTATTTT CASSLGGTSGSTDTQYF
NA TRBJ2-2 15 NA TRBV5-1 TGCGCCAGCAGCTTCGTAGGGGGAGGGACCGGGGAGCTGTTTTTT CASSFVGGGTGELFF
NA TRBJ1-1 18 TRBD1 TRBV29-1 TGCAGCGTTGCGGGCGGGGGGACAGGGGGATCCCTGAACACTGAAGCTTTCTTT CSVAGGGTGGSLNTEAFF
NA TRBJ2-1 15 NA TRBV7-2 TGTGCCAGCAGCTTAAGTACAGGGCCATGGGATGAGCAGTTCTTC CASSLSTGPWDEQFF
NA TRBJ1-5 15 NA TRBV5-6 TGTGCCAGCAGCCTTGGGAACAGCCCTAATCAGCCCCAGCATTTT CASSLGNSPNQPQHF
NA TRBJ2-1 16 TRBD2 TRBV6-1 TGTGCCAGCAGTGAGAGTGGACTAGCGGGAGTGGATGAGCAGTTCTTC CASSESGLAGVDEQFF
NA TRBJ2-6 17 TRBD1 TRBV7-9 TGTGCCAGCAGCTTAGTTCGGACAGGGACCGGGGCCAACGTCCTGACTTTC CASSLVRTGTGANVLTF
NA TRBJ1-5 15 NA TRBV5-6 TGTGCCAGCACCCGAGGGGGTACGGGCAATCAGCCCCAGCATTTT CASTRGGTGNQPQHF
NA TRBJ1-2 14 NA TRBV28 TGTGCCAGCAGTTTCCGGTCACTCAACTATGGCTACACCTTC CASSFRSLNYGYTF
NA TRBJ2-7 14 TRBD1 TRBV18 TGTGCCAGCTCCCCGGACAGGGTCTCCTACGAGCAGTACTTC CASSPDRVSYEQYF
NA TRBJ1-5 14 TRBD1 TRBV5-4 TGTGCCAGCAGCCGGGGACAGGGGGATCAGCCCCAGCATTTT CASSRGQGDQPQHF
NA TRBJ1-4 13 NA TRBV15 TGTGCCACCAGCAGAGGCCAGTCTGAAAAACTGTTTTTT CATSRGQSEKLFF
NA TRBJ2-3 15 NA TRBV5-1 TGCGCCAGCAGCGCCCATGGGGAGGTCACAGATACGCAGTATTTT CASSAHGEVTDTQYF
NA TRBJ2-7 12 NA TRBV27 TGTGCCAGCAGTTTAGTCCGGGACGAGCAGTACTTC CASSLVRDEQYF
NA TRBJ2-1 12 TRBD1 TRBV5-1 TGCGCCAGCAGACGACAGGGGGATGAGCAGTTCTTC CASRRQGDEQFF
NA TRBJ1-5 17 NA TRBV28 TGTGCCAGCAGTTTATACCCCCTGGGGGGAAATGGTCAGCCCCAGCATTTT CASSLYPLGGNGQPQHF
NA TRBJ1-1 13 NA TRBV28 TGTGCCAGCAGCTTTGGGGGGGTTACTGAAGCTTTCTTT CASSFGGVTEAFF
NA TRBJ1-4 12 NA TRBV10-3 TGTGCCATCAGTGAGTCGGGGGAAAAACTGTTTTTT CAISESGEKLFF